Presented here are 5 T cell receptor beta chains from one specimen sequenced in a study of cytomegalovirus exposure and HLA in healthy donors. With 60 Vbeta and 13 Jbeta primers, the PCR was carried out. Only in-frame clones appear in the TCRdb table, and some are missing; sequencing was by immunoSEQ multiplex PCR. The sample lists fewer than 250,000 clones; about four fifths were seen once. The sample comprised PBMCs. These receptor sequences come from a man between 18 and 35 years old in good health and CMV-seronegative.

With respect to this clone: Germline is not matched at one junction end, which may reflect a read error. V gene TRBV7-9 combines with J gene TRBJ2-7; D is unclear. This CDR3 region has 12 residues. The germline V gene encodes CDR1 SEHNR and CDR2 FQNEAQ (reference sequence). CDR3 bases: TGTTCCAGCAGCTTAGTTTCGTACGAGCAGTACTTC. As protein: CSSSLVSYEQYF. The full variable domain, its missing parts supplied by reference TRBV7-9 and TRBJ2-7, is DTGVSQNPRHKITKRGQNVTFRCDPISEHNRLYWYRQTLGQGPEFLTYFQNEAQLEKSRLLSDRFSAERPKGSFSTLEIQRTEQGDSAMYLCSSSLVSYEQYFGPGTRLTVT.

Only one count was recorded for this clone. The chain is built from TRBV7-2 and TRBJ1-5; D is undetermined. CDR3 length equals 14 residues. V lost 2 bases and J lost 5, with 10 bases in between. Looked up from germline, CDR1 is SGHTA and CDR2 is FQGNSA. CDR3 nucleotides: TGTGCCAGCAGCTTAAACAGCAGAGATCAGCCCCAGCATTTT. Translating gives CASSLNSRDQPQHF.

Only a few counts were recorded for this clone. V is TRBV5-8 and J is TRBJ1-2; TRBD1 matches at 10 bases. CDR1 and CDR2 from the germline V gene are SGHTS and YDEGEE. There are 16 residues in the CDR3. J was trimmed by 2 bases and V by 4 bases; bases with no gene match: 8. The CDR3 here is CASSPRTDRGNYGYTF. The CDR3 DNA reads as TGTGCCAGCAGCCCCCGAACGGACAGGGGGAACTATGGCTACACCTTC.

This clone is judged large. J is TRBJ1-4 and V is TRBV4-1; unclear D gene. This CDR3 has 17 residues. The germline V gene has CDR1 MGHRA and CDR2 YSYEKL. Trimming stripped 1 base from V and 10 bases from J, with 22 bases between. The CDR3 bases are TGCGCCAGCAGCCAAGTAGGAAGAACGCCCCTACGGGGAAAACTGTTTTTT. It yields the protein CASSQVGRTPLRGKLFF.

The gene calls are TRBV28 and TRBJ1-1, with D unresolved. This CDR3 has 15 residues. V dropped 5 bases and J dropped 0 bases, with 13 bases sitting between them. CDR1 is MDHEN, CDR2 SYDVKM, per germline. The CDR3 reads CASSLPPGMNTEAFF. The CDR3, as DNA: TGTGCCAGCAGTCTACCTCCGGGGATGAACACTGAAGCTTTCTTT.